The 8 T cell receptor beta chains in this list originate from one sample, sequenced in a study of blood T cells in healthy people across ages. Through a sample-barcoded 5' primer and a J-beta primer mix, a second PCR was run for roughly 7 to 11 cycles. TCRdb independently ran MiXCR on the 5' RACE reads; one entry per CDR3 protein. The profile shows over 1.5 million distinct CDR3 sequences, around 50% of them singletons. Source material: blood. These receptors were taken from a woman between 40 and 50 years old in good health.

The chain has TRBV6-2 or TRBV6-3 and TRBJ2-5, with D maybe TRBD2 (5 bases). This CDR3 contains 12 residues. Trimming removed 5 bases from V and 11 bases from J, with 15 bases in between. CDR1 is MNHEY and CDR2 is SVGEGT in the germline V gene. Written as DNA, the CDR3 is TGTGCCAGCAGTGCGGACGAATGGGAGCAGTACTTC. Its translation is CASSADEWEQYF.

This clonotype was recorded only once. The chain employs TRBV20-1 and TRBJ1-1; 9 nucleotides line up with TRBD1. The CDR3 has 16 amino acids. The J segment lost 4 bases and the V segment lost 3 bases, leaving 12 bases of the junction unmatched. Germline assignment: CDR1 DFQATT and CDR2 SNEGSKA (reference sequence). CDR3: CSASRPGTGRTTEAFF. CDR3 nucleotides: TGCAGTGCTAGCCGACCCGGGACAGGGAGGACCACTGAAGCTTTCTTT.

The V call is TRBV7-2, the J call TRBJ1-2; maybe TRBD1 (6 bases). Trimming pared 4 bases from V and 7 bases from J, leaving 19 bases between. Per the germline V gene, CDR1 is SGHTA and CDR2 is FQGNSA. CDR3 size: 15 residues. This CDR3 reads CASSSYKDSLIGYTF. The CDR3 nucleotides read TGTGCCAGCAGCTCCTATAAGGACAGCCTCATTGGCTACACCTTC.

The V and J genes are TRBV7-2 and TRBJ2-1, with TRBD1 as a possible D gene (6 bases). Germline-derived CDR1 and CDR2 are SGHTA and FQGNSA. This CDR3 comprises 17 residues. The germline V and J ends were trimmed by 1 base and 7 bases, with 20 bases remaining between them. The CDR3, as DNA: TGTGCCAGCAGCTTAGAGTTCAGGGGAAGCTTAGGTAATGAGCAGTTCTTC. Protein sequence: CASSLEFRGSLGNEQFF. Supplemented by reference TRBV7-2 and TRBJ2-1, the full variable domain reads GAGVSQSPSNKVTEKGKDVELRCDPISGHTALYWYRQSLGQGLEFLIYFQGNSAPDKSGLPSDRFSAERTGGSVSTLTIQRTQQEDSAVYLCASSLEFRGSLGNEQFFGPGTRLTVL.

A few counts support this clonotype. The rearrangement uses TRBV15 and TRBJ2-1, with 14 bases aligning to TRBD2. V gave up 2 bases and J gave up 0 bases; unmatched junction bases: 6. This CDR3 has 19 residues. Germline CDR1 is LNHNV and CDR2 is YYDKDF (reference sequence). CDR3 nucleotides: TGTGCCACCAGCAGATCGGGACTAGCGGGGGCAAGCTCCTACAATGAGCAGTTCTTC. Translating it yields CATSRSGLAGASSYNEQFF.

This chain uses TRBV7-2 with TRBJ2-1; TRBD2 matches 8 bases. The trim removed 1 base at V and 9 bases at J, leaving 8 bases unmatched. The CDR3 loop spans 15 amino acids. CDR1 and CDR2 from the germline V gene are SGHTA and FQGNSA. CDR3 residues: CASSLVGTRGGEQFF. DNA of the CDR3: TGTGCCAGCAGCTTAGTCGGGACTAGAGGTGGTGAGCAGTTCTTC.

The chain employs TRBV5-1 and TRBJ1-1; D is ambiguous. Between the trimmed V and J ends, which lost 1 base and 1 base, there was a span of 8 bases. Germline lookup yields CDR1 SGHRS and CDR2 YFSETQ. The CDR3 length is 14 residues. As DNA, the CDR3 is TGCGCCAGCAGCTTGATCCCCGGGAACACTGAAGCTTTCTTT. Translated, it gives CASSLIPGNTEAFF.

The rearrangement uses TRBV28 and TRBJ1-2; 7 positions agree with TRBD1. The CDR3 is 14 residues long. Germline V gives CDR1 MDHEN, CDR2 SYDVKM. V shed 8 bases and J 4 bases; nucleotides not matched to a gene: 10. Written as DNA, the CDR3 is TGTGCCAGCGGAGGGGGCAGCTATACCTATGGCTACACCTTC. This translates into CASGGGSYTYGYTF.